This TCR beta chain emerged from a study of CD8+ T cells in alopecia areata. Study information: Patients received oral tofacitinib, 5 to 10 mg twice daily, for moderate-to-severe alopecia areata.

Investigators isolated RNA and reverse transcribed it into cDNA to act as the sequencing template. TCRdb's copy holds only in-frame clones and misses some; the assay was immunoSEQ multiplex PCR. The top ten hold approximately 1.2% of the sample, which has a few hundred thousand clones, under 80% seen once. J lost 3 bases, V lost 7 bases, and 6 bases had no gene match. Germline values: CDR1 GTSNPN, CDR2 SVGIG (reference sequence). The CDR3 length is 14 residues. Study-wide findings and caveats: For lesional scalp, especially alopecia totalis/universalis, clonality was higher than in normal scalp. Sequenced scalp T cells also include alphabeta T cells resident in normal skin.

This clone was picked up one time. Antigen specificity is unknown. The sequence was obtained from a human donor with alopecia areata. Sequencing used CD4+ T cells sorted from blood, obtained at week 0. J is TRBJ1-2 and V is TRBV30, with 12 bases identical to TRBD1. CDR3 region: CASVWDRGHYGYTF. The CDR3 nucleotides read TGTGCCTCGGTTTGGGACAGGGGGCACTATGGCTACACCTTC.